A single sample is the source of the 6 T cell receptor beta chains below, sequenced in a study of blood T cell repertoires in COVID-19. Some clones are missing from TCRdb's copy, which holds only in-frame ones; the method was immunoSEQ multiplex PCR. The table records under 250,000 clones, 92% of them present only once. Sequencing was performed on peripheral blood. These receptor sequences come from a man between 60 and 75 years old with COVID-19, enrolled during active disease.

The V and J genes are TRBV5-1 and TRBJ2-7; 9 bases are shared with TRBD1. V lost 1 base, J lost 4 bases, and 12 bases stayed unmatched. CDR1 and CDR2 (germline): SGHRS, YFSETQ. The CDR3 is 17 amino acids. CDR3 nucleotides: TGCGCCAGCAGCTTGACGGCGCTTGGGACAGGGCGGTACGAGCAGTACTTC. It is translated as CASSLTALGTGRYEQYF.

The gene calls are TRBV6-5 and TRBJ1-1; the match to TRBD1 covers 10 bases. Unmatched junction bases numbered 4, after V lost 2 bases and J lost 4 bases. Germline V gene data show CDR1 as MNHEY and CDR2 as SVGAGI. The CDR3 spans 15 residues. Here the CDR3 reads CASSYPGQGSTEAFF. The CDR3 DNA is TGTGCCAGCAGTTACCCGGGACAGGGGAGCACTGAAGCTTTCTTT.

V is TRBV7-6 and J is TRBJ2-2; a possible D gene is TRBD1 (6 bases). CDR1 SGHVS and CDR2 FNYEAQ come from the germline V gene. The V and J ends lost 5 bases and 1 base respectively, with 14 bases between them. The CDR3 is 16 residues long. CDR3 sequence reads: CASSPLQGRNTGELFF. The CDR3 region has the DNA TGTGCCAGCAGCCCCCTCCAGGGGAGGAACACCGGGGAGCTGTTTTTT.

This clone occurred once. V gene TRBV4-2 combines with J gene TRBJ2-5; a possible D gene is TRBD2 (6 bases). The CDR3 sequence is 14 residues long. The germline V and J ends were trimmed by 1 base and 5 bases, with 11 bases remaining between them. Germline-derived CDR1 and CDR2 are LGHNA and YNFKEQ. The CDR3 region is CASSQAGLAETQYF. CDR3 DNA sequence: TGTGCCAGCAGCCAAGCGGGACTGGCGGAGACCCAGTACTTC.

This clone is a singleton in its sample. The rearrangement links TRBV5-1 to TRBJ2-1; 10 nucleotides agree with TRBD2. This CDR3 contains 16 residues. V shed 3 bases, J shed 4 bases, and the junction held 7 bases outside the gene matches. Germline CDR1 and CDR2: SGHRS and YFSETQ. CDR3 nucleotides: TGCGCCAGCAGCTCGGAGACTAGCGGGCCTTACAATGAGCAGTTCTTC. Its translation: CASSSETSGPYNEQFF.

The chain has TRBV19 and TRBJ1-1; D is perhaps TRBD1 (6 bases). The CDR3 sequence is 16 residues long. Germline V gene lookup returns CDR1 LNHDA and CDR2 SQIVND (reference sequence). V was pared by 4 bases and J by 1 base, with 16 bases between. The CDR3 loop reads CASSTLPGHENTEAFF. The CDR3 DNA reads as TGTGCCAGTAGTACCCTTCCGGGACACGAGAACACTGAAGCTTTCTTT. Full variable domain (missing parts from reference TRBV19 and TRBJ1-1): DGGITQSPKYLFRKEGQNVTLSCEQNLNHDAMYWYRQDPGQGLRLIYYSQIVNDFQKGDIAEGYSVSREKKESFPLTVTSAQKNPTAFYLCASSTLPGHENTEAFFGQGTRLTVV.